The next 10 T cell receptor beta chains were all read from a single sample in a study of CD8+CD57+ T cells in acquired aplastic anemia (dated by TCRdb to the late 2010s). This sample was sequenced with an Illumina HiSeq 2000. Profiling of TCR beta VDJ combinations and CDR3 sequences used genomic DNA as the template. The raw public data were reprocessed by TCRdb itself: fastp quality trimming at Q25, MiXCR clonotype calling, in-frame beta chains only. When rows share a CDR3 protein, they turn into one entry using the most common DNA and genes. A total of hundreds of thousands of distinct CDR3 sequences appear in this sample, about two thirds of them only once. The top ten clonotypes cover under 5% of the sample. Sequencing was carried out using sorted CD4+, CD8+, or CD8+CD57+ T cells (not recorded which) from PBMCs. The receptors shown here come from a human donor in good health, serving as a control.

This clonotype was found many times. The chain recombines TRBV7-8 with TRBJ2-7; 12 positions agree with TRBD1. The CDR3 is 15 amino acids. V gave up 1 base and J gave up 7 bases; unmatched junction bases: 5. The V gene's germline CDR1 is SGHVS and CDR2 FQNEAQ. The CDR3 is CASSLEGQGAREQYF. The DNA of the CDR3 is TGTGCCAGCAGCTTAGAGGGACAGGGGGCTAGGGAGCAGTACTTC.

V usage is TRBV10-3 and J usage is TRBJ1-2, with 12 bases matching TRBD1. This CDR3 contains 16 residues. Germline CDR1 reads ENHRY; CDR2 reads SYGVKD. Trimming removed 5 bases from V and 7 bases from J; junction bases left unmatched: 11. The CDR3 DNA reads as TGTGCCATCAGTTCGTCGGGACAGGGGGCACGAGTTGGCTACACCTTC. It codes for CAISSSGQGARVGYTF.

This clonotype came up many times. The V call is TRBV12-3 or TRBV12-4, the J call TRBJ1-1, with 8 bases aligning to TRBD1. This CDR3 contains 16 residues. J gave up 2 bases and V 3 bases, and 8 bases lay outside the gene matches. The CDR3 nucleotides are TGTGCCAGCAGTTTTCCGCACAGGGGGTTAAACACTGAAGCTTTCTTT. Translation gives CASSFPHRGLNTEAFF.

This clonotype was found many times. This rearrangement joins TRBV6-4 to TRBJ2-3; a weak D match, TRBD2 (5 bases). This CDR3 is built from 13 residues. The V gene lost 7 bases and the J gene lost 2 bases, with 10 bases spanning the gap. CDR1 and CDR2 (germline): MRHNA, SNTAGT. For the CDR3, the DNA is TGTGCCAGCAAGAGGGTGCCCACAGATACGCAGTATTTT. It translates to CASKRVPTDTQYF.

A few counts support this clonotype. The chain joins TRBV6-1 to TRBJ1-2; possible D gene TRBD1, 6 bases. CDR3 length: 17 residues. V shed 5 bases and J shed 2 bases, with 21 bases lying between them. From germline, CDR1 is MNHNS and CDR2 SASEGT. The CDR3: CASSRLGTSASNYGYTF. CDR3 sequence (DNA): TGTGCCAGCAGTCGTCTGGGGACATCGGCCTCCAACTATGGCTACACCTTC.

This chain connects TRBV5-4 to TRBJ1-1; D uncertain. The CDR3 covers 15 residues. From germline, CDR1 is SGHNT and CDR2 YYREEE (reference sequence). Trimming removed 1 base at V and 6 bases at J, with 16 bases between. CDR3 sequence: CASSLNELRSAEAFF. The CDR3 region has the DNA TGTGCCAGCAGCTTGAATGAGTTGAGGAGCGCTGAAGCTTTCTTT.

CDR3 in amino acids: CASSPSGRGYTF. The DNA for the CDR3 is TGTGCCAGCAGCCCCTCAGGACGGGGCTACACCTTC. V is TRBV7-3 and J is TRBJ1-2; D not resolved. CDR1 and CDR2 (germline): SGHTA, FQGTGA. This CDR3 region has 12 residues. V shed 5 bases and J shed 8 bases, with 12 bases lying between them.

At least ten counts were recorded for this clonotype. The chain has TRBV7-2 and TRBJ2-3; 8 bases fit TRBD2. The CDR3 runs to 14 residues. V shed 3 bases, J shed 4 bases, and the junction held 3 bases outside the gene matches. Germline CDR1 is SGHTA and CDR2 is FQGNSA. CDR3 sequence: CASSFGGRPDTQYF. Written as DNA, the CDR3 is TGTGCCAGCAGCTTCGGCGGGAGGCCAGATACGCAGTATTTT. Supplemented by reference TRBV7-2 and TRBJ2-3, the full variable domain reads GAGVSQSPSNKVTEKGKDVELRCDPISGHTALYWYRQSLGQGLEFLIYFQGNSAPDKSGLPSDRFSAERTGGSVSTLTIQRTQQEDSAVYLCASSFGGRPDTQYFGPGTRLTVL.

This chain connects TRBV7-7 to TRBJ1-4, with unresolved D. The CDR3 loop spans 15 amino acids. Germline CDR1 and CDR2: SSHAT and FNYEAQ (reference sequence). Trimming stripped 3 bases from V and 15 bases from J, with 23 bases between. Written as DNA, the CDR3 is TGTGCCAGCAGCTTGGGCTGGCGGGATAATCAAAGCTTGTTTTTT. This codes for CASSLGWRDNQSLFF.

This chain connects TRBV5-6 to TRBJ1-2, with D maybe TRBD1 (5 bases). Germline V gives CDR1 SGHDT, CDR2 YYEEEE. V lost 4 bases and J lost 4, with 17 bases in between. This CDR3 comprises 15 residues. The CDR3 is CASSPRVNPSYGYTF. In nucleotides, the CDR3 is TGTGCCAGCAGCCCCAGGGTTAATCCCTCCTATGGCTACACCTTC.